This entry lists 24 T cell receptor beta chains sequenced from one sample in a study of shared clonotypes between healthy human individuals. Only in-frame clones appear in the TCRdb table, and some are missing; sequencing was by immunoSEQ multiplex PCR. The sample lists about 490,000 clones; over 70% were seen once. The material sequenced was PBMCs. All receptors come from a woman aged 40 to 50 in good health. Some clones in this sample may be carry-over from other donors' samples.

The J gene is TRBJ1-5, the V gene TRBV7-3; perhaps TRBD1 as D (5 bases). The V gene's germline CDR1 is SGHTA and CDR2 FQGTGA. The CDR3 runs 15 residues. The V gene lost 2 bases and the J gene lost 6 bases, with 14 bases spanning the gap. The CDR3 DNA reads as TGTGCCAGCAGCTTAGATGAGGGGCGCACTCAGCCCCAGCATTTT. Encoded protein: CASSLDEGRTQPQHF.

The gene calls are TRBV9 and TRBJ2-3; TRBD2 might be the D (6 bases). V was trimmed by 0 bases and J by 0 bases, leaving 20 bases between them. The CDR3 sequence is 19 residues long. From germline, CDR1 is SGDLS and CDR2 YYNGEE. The CDR3: CASSVVRDSPPTSTDTQYF. The CDR3, as DNA: TGTGCCAGCAGCGTAGTCCGGGACTCACCGCCAACTAGCACAGATACGCAGTATTTT. The variable domain in full, completed from reference TRBV9 and TRBJ2-3, reads DSGVTQTPKHLITATGQRVTLRCSPRSGDLSVYWYQQSLDQGLQFLIQYYNGEERAKGNILERFSAQQFPDLHSELNLSSLELGDSALYFCASSVVRDSPPTSTDTQYFGPGTRLTVL.

This clone occurred a few times. The rearrangement joins TRBV4-3 to TRBJ1-2; D perhaps matches TRBD1 (5 bases). The CDR3 spans 14 residues. The germline gives CDR1 LGHNA, CDR2 YSLEER. Trimming left V 3 bases short and J 8 bases short, with 16 bases between. DNA for the CDR3: TGCGCCAGCAGCCAGGGCAGGGCTCGCGGAGGCTACACCTTC. It encodes CASSQGRARGGYTF.

A remark on this clone: With a far larger clone one base away, a read error is the likely cause. The chain is built from TRBV9 and TRBJ2-2, with D uncertain. Per germline, CDR1 SGDLS and CDR2 YYNGEE. CDR3 length equals 14 residues. The CDR3 sequence: CARSAAQSTGELFF. CDR3 nucleotides: TGTGCCAGAAGCGCCGCCCAATCAACCGGGGAGCTGTTTTTT.

V is TRBV30 and J is TRBJ1-5; TRBD1 matches 8 bases. The CDR3 consists of 15 residues. Trimming cost V 2 bases and J 0 bases; bases outside gene matches: 3. CDR1 and CDR2 (germline): GTSNPN, SVGIG (reference sequence). Here the CDR3 DNA reads TGTGCCTGGAGTTCCACAGGGGGTAGCAATCAGCCCCAGCATTTT. Amino acids: CAWSSTGGSNQPQHF.

This clone came up once. The genes are TRBV27 and TRBJ2-1, with D perhaps given as TRBD1 or TRBD2 (5 bases each). Trimming shortened V by 3 bases and J by 3 bases, and 12 bases separated the two germline ends. The CDR3 extends over 15 amino acids. Per the germline V gene, CDR1 is MNHEY and CDR2 is SMNVEV (reference sequence). The CDR3 DNA reads as TGTGCCAGCAGTTTCTCAGGGAGCGGCTACAATGAGCAGTTCTTC. Protein sequence: CASSFSGSGYNEQFF.

The chain joins TRBV28 to TRBJ2-7, with a tentative D call TRBD2 (7 bases). V was pared by 6 bases and J by 3 bases, with 15 bases between. The CDR3 sequence is 14 residues long. CDR1 and CDR2 (germline): MDHEN, SYDVKM. CDR3 sequence (DNA): TGTGCCAGCAGCACCGGCGGGGGCTACTACGAGCAGTACTTC. Encoded protein: CASSTGGGYYEQYF.

The chain has TRBV4-2 and TRBJ1-5; D gene unclear. The V and J ends lost 3 bases and 1 base respectively, with 10 bases between them. The germline gives CDR1 LGHNA, CDR2 YNFKEQ. CDR3 length: 15 residues. CDR3 in amino acids: CASSQAVLSNQPQHF. The CDR3 DNA is TGTGCCAGCAGCCAGGCCGTACTAAGCAATCAGCCCCAGCATTTT.

The chain has TRBV7-9 and TRBJ2-3, with 9 bases that match TRBD1. CDR3 length equals 17 residues. CDR1 is SEHNR and CDR2 is FQNEAQ in the germline V gene (reference sequence). The J segment lost 6 bases and the V segment lost 4 bases, leaving 14 bases of the junction unmatched. The CDR3: CASSSRPGTGFMDTQYF. The CDR3 DNA reads TGTGCCAGCAGCTCACGGCCCGGGACAGGGTTTATGGATACGCAGTATTTT.

V is TRBV28 and J is TRBJ1-2; possibly TRBD1 for D (5 bases). Germline loops: CDR1 MDHEN, CDR2 SYDVKM. V lost 6 bases, J lost 8 bases, and 10 bases lay in between. CDR3 length: 11 residues. The CDR3 is CASRGGRGYTF. The DNA for the CDR3 is TGTGCCAGCAGGGGGGGTCGGGGCTACACCTTC.

The chain couples TRBV7-6 to TRBJ2-2, with D perhaps matching TRBD2 (5 bases). The CDR3 totals 15 residues. Trimming cost V 3 bases and J 5 bases, with 13 bases left between them. The germline gives CDR1 SGHVS, CDR2 FNYEAQ. CDR3 nucleotide sequence: TGTGCCAGCAGCTTCCTCCCCGGGGAGACCGGGGAGCTGTTTTTT. This gives the protein CASSFLPGETGELFF.

A note on this clone: This probably arose from a read error, given a far larger clone one base away. The chain joins TRBV6-6 to TRBJ1-1; no definite D call. The CDR3 totals 14 residues. Deletions cut 6 bases from V and 10 bases from J, with 21 bases between. In germline, CDR1 is MNHNY, CDR2 SVGAGI (reference sequence). CDR3 amino acids: CASSPPGAGLVAFF. CDR3 bases: TGTGCCAGCAGCCCCCCGGGTGCAGGCCTCGTAGCTTTCTTT.

The V and J genes are TRBV4-1 and TRBJ2-1; 8 bases fit TRBD2. In germline, CDR1 is MGHRA, CDR2 YSYEKL. After removal of 1 base from V and 0 bases from J, the junction contained 14 bases not matched to a gene. This CDR3 is built from 20 residues. CDR3 loop: CASSQAVGLVSSSSYNEQFF. CDR3 coding DNA: TGCGCCAGCAGCCAAGCGGTGGGACTAGTCTCATCTAGCTCCTACAATGAGCAGTTCTTC.

This chain links TRBV18 with TRBJ2-7; 9 bases are a match to TRBD1. After removal of 8 bases from V and 6 bases from J, the junction contained 5 bases not matched to a gene. CDR3 length: 12 amino acids. Germline-derived CDR1 and CDR2 are KGHSH and LQKENI. The CDR3 nucleotides are TGTGCCAGCGGACAGGGGATGGGCGAGCAGTACTTC. Translated: CASGQGMGEQYF.

This clone was seen more than once but under ten times. This specimen includes other DNA sequences encoding the same CDR3. The rearrangement joins TRBV18 to TRBJ1-5; unclear D gene. The CDR3 is made up of 13 amino acids. Between the trimmed V and J ends, which lost 3 bases and 5 bases, there was a span of 8 bases. Germline CDR1 reads KGHSH; CDR2 reads LQKENI. The CDR3 nucleotides are TGTGCCAGCTCACCCTCGCCAGATCAGCCCCAGCATTTT. It codes for CASSPSPDQPQHF.

The V call is TRBV29-1, the J call TRBJ2-7; 15 bases align to TRBD2. CDR3 length equals 15 residues. Per the germline V gene, CDR1 is SQVTM and CDR2 is ANQGSEA. J gave up 4 bases and V 6 bases, and 7 bases lay outside the gene matches. CDR3 coding DNA: TGCAGCGTCGAAAGGACTAGCGGGAGGGAATACGAGCAGTACTTC. It translates to CSVERTSGREYEQYF.

The V and J genes are TRBV6-5 and TRBJ2-2; 10 positions agree with TRBD1. This CDR3 comprises 15 residues. Germline lookup yields CDR1 MNHEY and CDR2 SVGAGI. The ends lost 6 bases at V and 7 bases at J; junction bases unmatched: 8. The CDR3, as DNA: TGTGCCAGCAGGAGGGGGACAGGGGCGGACGGGGAGCTGTTTTTT. Translated, it gives CASRRGTGADGELFF.

The CDR3 protein is CASSSRQNTGELFF. The CDR3 nucleotides are TGTGCCAGCAGCTCCCGACAAAACACCGGGGAGCTGTTTTTT. This chain connects TRBV11-2 to TRBJ2-2; D ambiguous. The germline CDR1 and CDR2 sequences are SGHAT and FQNNGV. Trimming pared 4 bases from V and 2 bases from J, leaving 8 bases between. The length of the CDR3 is 14 residues.

The chain recombines TRBV2 with TRBJ2-4; 11 nucleotides line up with TRBD1. CDR1 and CDR2 from the germline V gene are SNHLY and FYNNEI. This CDR3 has 15 residues. The V and J ends lost 3 bases and 7 bases, in that order; junction bases with no gene match: 5. The CDR3: CASSEGQGGMNIQYF. CDR3 nucleotides: TGTGCCAGCAGTGAGGGACAGGGGGGCATGAACATTCAGTACTTC.

Of note for this clone: A junction end diverges from the germline sequence, so it may reflect a read error. This CDR3 is also generated by other DNA sequences in the sample. V and J are TRBV5-6 and TRBJ1-2; D is unclear. Germline V gene sequence: CDR1 SGHDT, CDR2 YYEEEE. The CDR3 is made up of 14 amino acids. DNA of the CDR3: TGTGCCAGTAGCTTGGCCATTGACGGCTATGGCTACACCTTC. This gives the protein CASSLAIDGYGYTF.

V usage is TRBV10-2 and J usage is TRBJ1-1; D is possibly TRBD1 (5 bases). Germline CDR1 WSHSY, CDR2 SAAADI. This CDR3 has 14 amino acids. The germline V and J ends were trimmed by 2 bases and 4 bases, with 11 bases remaining between them. Written as DNA, the CDR3 is TGCGCCAGCAGTGAGCGGCCAGGGCGCACTGAAGCTTTCTTT. Its protein product is CASSERPGRTEAFF.

As to this clone: Other DNA sequences in the sample encode the same CDR3. V is TRBV28 and J is TRBJ1-4; D gene unclear. The V gene's germline CDR1 is MDHEN and CDR2 SYDVKM. The germline V and J ends were trimmed by 3 bases and 8 bases, with 4 bases remaining between them. The CDR3 sequence is 11 residues long. CDR3 sequence: CASSFGEKLFF. CDR3 DNA sequence: TGTGCCAGCAGTTTCGGAGAAAAACTGTTTTTT.

This chain links TRBV7-3 with TRBJ2-1; D perhaps matches TRBD2 (6 bases). Trimming shortened V by 3 bases and J by 4 bases, and 10 bases separated the two germline ends. The germline V gene has CDR1 SGHTA and CDR2 FQGTGA. The CDR3 has 14 residues. This CDR3 reads CASSLSSVYNEQFF. DNA for the CDR3: TGTGCCAGCAGCTTGTCTAGCGTATACAATGAGCAGTTCTTC.

This clone occurred many times. The chain uses TRBV5-6 and TRBJ2-3; TRBD2 matches 9 bases. Germline CDR1 reads SGHDT; CDR2 reads YYEEEE. With V trimmed by 4 bases and J by 3 bases, 9 bases remained unmatched. The CDR3 has 16 amino acids. The CDR3 loop is CASSPLGSGSTDTQYF. The DNA for the CDR3 is TGTGCCAGCAGCCCCCTGGGTAGCGGGAGTACAGATACGCAGTATTTT.